This T cell receptor (beta chain) emerged from a study of T-cell memory formation after mild COVID-19. The overall study: Across donors, TCR clusters were largely donor specific.

Notes on the study in general: Contracting clones, day 15 to 85, had balanced CD4/CD8, and later expanders favored CD4+.

This clonotype was found once. The target antigen is unknown. A single record per CDR3 protein comes from TCRdb applying MiXCR to the 5' RACE reads. The repertoire holds 300,000 to 400,000 distinct CDR3 sequences, with roughly 15% as singletons. The V gene end was trimmed by 6 bases and the J gene end by 8 bases; junction bases not matched to a gene: 8. Germline V gene data show CDR1 as LNHDA and CDR2 as SQIVND (reference sequence). The CDR3 sequence is 13 residues long. This TCR derives from a man younger than 35 who had mild COVID-19 (a few samples of this study predate the infection). Cell type and time point are not known. The chain couples TRBV19 to TRBJ1-2, with 8 nucleotides matching TRBD1. What was sequenced was PBMCs or a T cell subset sorted from them (not recorded which). As DNA, the CDR3 is TGTGCCAGTAGCCCTACAGGGGGGAGCGGCTACACCTTC. The encoded protein is CASSPTGGSGYTF. The whole variable domain, remainder taken from reference TRBV19 and TRBJ1-2, is DGGITQSPKYLFRKEGQNVTLSCEQNLNHDAMYWYRQDPGQGLRLIYYSQIVNDFQKGDIAEGYSVSREKKESFPLTVTSAQKNPTAFYLCASSPTGGSGYTFGSGTRLTVV.